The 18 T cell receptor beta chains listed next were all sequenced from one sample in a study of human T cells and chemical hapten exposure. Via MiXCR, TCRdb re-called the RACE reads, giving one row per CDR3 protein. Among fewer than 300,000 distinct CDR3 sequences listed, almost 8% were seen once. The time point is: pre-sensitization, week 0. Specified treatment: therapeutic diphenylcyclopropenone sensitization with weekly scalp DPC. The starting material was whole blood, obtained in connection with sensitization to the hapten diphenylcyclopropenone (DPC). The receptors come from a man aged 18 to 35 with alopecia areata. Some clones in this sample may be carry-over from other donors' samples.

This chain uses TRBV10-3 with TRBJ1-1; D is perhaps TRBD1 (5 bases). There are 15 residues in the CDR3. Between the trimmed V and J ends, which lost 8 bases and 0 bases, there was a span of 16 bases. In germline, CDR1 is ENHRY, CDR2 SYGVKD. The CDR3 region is CAISPLQGMNTEAFF. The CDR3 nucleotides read TGTGCCATCTCCCCTTTGCAGGGCATGAACACTGAAGCTTTCTTT.

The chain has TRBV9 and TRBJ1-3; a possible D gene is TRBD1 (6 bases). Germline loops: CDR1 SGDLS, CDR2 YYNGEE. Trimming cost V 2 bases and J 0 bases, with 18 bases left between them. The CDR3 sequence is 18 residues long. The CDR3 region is CASSVRDNLLDSGNTIYF. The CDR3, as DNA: TGTGCCAGCAGCGTCAGGGACAACCTTTTAGACTCTGGAAACACCATATATTTT. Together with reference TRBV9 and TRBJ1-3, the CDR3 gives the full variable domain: DSGVTQTPKHLITATGQRVTLRCSPRSGDLSVYWYQQSLDQGLQFLIQYYNGEERAKGNILERFSAQQFPDLHSELNLSSLELGDSALYFCASSVRDNLLDSGNTIYFGEGSWLTVV.

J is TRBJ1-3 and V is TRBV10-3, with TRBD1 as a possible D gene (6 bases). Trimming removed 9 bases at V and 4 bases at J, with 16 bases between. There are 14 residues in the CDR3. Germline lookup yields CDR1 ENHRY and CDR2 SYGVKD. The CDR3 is CAIQGRERGNTIYF. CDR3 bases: TGTGCCATACAGGGCAGAGAGAGGGGAAACACCATATATTTT.

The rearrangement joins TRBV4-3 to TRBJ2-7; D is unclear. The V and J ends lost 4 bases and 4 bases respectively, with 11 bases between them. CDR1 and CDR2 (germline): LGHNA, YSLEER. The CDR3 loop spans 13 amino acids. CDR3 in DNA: TGCGCCAGCAGCCCCTCTCCCGAATACGAGCAGTACTTC. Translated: CASSPSPEYEQYF.

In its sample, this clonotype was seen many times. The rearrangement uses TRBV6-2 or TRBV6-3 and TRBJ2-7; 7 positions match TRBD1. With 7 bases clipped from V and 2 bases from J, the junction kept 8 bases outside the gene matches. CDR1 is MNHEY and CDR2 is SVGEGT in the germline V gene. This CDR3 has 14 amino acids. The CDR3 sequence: CASMVTGITYEQYF. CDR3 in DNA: TGTGCCAGCATGGTGACAGGGATAACCTACGAGCAGTACTTC.

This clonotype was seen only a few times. The CDR3 nucleotides are TGCGCCAGCAGCCCATCGGGGGGTAACTACGAGCAGTACTTC. Amino acids: CASSPSGGNYEQYF. The chain joins TRBV4-1 to TRBJ2-7, with TRBD2 matching 7 bases. The ends lost 4 bases at V and 3 bases at J; junction bases unmatched: 6. The CDR3 has 14 amino acids. Germline V lookup: CDR1 MGHRA, CDR2 YSYEKL.

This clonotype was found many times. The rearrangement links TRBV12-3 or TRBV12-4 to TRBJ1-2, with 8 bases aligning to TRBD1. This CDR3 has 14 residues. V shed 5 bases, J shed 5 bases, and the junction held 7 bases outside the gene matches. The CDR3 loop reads CASSLTGVGYGYTF. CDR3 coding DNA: TGTGCCAGCAGTCTGACAGGGGTCGGATATGGCTACACCTTC.

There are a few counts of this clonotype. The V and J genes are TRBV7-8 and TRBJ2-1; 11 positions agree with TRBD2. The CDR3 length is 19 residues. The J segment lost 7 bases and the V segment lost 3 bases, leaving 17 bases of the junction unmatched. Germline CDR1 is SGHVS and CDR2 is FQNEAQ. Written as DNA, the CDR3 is TGTGCCAGCAGCTTCCCAACTATTAGACTAGCGGGGCCGCCTAATGAGCAGTTCTTC. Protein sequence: CASSFPTIRLAGPPNEQFF.

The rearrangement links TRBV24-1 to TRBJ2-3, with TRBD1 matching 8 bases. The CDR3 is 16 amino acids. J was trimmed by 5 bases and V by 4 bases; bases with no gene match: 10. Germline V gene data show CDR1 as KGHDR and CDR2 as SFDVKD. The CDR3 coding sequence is TGTGCCACCAGTGAGAGGGGGACAGGACACAGAGATACGCAGTATTTT. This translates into CATSERGTGHRDTQYF.

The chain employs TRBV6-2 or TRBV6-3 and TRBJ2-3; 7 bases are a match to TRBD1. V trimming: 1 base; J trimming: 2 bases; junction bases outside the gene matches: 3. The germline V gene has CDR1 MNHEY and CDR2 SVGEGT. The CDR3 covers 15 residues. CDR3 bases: TGTGCCAGCAGTTACTTAGGGACAGACACAGATACGCAGTATTTT. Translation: CASSYLGTDTDTQYF.

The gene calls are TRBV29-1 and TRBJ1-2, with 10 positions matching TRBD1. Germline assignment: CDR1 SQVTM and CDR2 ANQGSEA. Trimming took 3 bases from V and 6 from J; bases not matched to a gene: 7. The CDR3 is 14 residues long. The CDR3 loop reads CSVEESGTGDGYTF. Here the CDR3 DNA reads TGCAGCGTTGAGGAATCAGGGACAGGGGATGGCTACACCTTC.

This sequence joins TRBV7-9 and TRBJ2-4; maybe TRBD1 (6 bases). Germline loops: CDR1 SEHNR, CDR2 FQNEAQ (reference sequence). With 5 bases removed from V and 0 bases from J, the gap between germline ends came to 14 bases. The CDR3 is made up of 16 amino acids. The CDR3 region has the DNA TGTGCCAGCAGCGCCCCGGGACATATAGCCAAAAACATTCAGTACTTC. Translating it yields CASSAPGHIAKNIQYF.

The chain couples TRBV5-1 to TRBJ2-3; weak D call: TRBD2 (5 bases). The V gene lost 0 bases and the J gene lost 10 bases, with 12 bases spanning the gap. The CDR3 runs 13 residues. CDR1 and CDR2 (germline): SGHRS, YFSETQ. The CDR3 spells CASSLEGDRPQYF. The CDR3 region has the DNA TGCGCCAGCAGCTTGGAGGGAGACCGGCCGCAGTATTTT.

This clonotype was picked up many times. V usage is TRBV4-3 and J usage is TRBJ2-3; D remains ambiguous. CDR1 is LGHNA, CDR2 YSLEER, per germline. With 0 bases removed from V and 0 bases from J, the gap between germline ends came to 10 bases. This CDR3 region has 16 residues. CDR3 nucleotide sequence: TGCGCCAGCAGCCAAGATCTAAAGCCTAGCACAGATACGCAGTATTTT. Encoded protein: CASSQDLKPSTDTQYF.

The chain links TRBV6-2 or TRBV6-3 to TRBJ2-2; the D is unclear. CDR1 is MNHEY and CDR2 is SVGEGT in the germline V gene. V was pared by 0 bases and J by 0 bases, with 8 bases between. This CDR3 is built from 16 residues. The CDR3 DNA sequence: TGTGCCAGCAGTTACTCGGGCGGCGCGAACACCGGGGAGCTGTTTTTT. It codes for CASSYSGGANTGELFF.

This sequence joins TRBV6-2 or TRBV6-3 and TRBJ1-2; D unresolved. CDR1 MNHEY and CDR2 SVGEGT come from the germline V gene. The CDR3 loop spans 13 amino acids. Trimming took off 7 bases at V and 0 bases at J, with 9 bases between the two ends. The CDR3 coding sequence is TGTGCCAGCAAGACTGAAGCTAACTATGGCTACACCTTC. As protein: CASKTEANYGYTF.

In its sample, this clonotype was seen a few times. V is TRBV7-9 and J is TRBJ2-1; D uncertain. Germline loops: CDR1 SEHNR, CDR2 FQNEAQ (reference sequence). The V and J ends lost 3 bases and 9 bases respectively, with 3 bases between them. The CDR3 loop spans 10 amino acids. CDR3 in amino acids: CASSLGEQFF. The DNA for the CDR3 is TGTGCCAGCAGCTTGGGTGAGCAGTTCTTC.

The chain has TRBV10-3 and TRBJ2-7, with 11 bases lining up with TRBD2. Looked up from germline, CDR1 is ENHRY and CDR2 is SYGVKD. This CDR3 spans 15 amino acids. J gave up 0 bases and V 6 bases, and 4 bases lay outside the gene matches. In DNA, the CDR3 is TGTGCCATCAGGGGGACTAGCGGAAGCTCCTACGAGCAGTACTTC. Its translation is CAIRGTSGSSYEQYF.